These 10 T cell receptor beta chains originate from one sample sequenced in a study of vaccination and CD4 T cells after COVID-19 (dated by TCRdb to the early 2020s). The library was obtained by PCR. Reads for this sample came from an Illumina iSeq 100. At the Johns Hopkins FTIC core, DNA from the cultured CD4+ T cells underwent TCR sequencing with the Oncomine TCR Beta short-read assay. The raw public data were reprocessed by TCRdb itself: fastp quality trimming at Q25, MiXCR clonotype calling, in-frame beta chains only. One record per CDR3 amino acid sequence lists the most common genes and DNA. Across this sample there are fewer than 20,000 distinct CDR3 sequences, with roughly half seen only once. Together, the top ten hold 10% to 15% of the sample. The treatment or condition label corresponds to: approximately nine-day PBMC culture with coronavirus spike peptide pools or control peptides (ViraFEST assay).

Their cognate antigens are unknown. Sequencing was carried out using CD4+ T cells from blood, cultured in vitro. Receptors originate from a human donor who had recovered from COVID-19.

The CDR3 bases are TGCAGTGCTATCAGTAGGAGCGGGAGGGATGAGCAGTTCTTC. Translation gives CSAISRSGRDEQFF. The chain combines TRBV20-1 with TRBJ2-1, with TRBD2 identical over 10 bases. Germline V gives CDR1 DFQATT, CDR2 SNEGSKA (reference sequence). After removal of 4 bases from V and 8 bases from J, the junction contained 8 bases not matched to a gene. CDR3 length equals 14 residues.

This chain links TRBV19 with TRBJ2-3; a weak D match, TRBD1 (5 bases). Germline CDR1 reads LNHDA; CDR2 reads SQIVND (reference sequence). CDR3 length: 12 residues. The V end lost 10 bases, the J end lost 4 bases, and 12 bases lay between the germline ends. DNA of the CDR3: TGTGCCACCTCGACAGCAGCAGATACGCAGTATTTT. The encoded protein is CATSTAADTQYF.

CDR3 bases: TGCAGTGCCCCTCGGGGGGCGGGATATGGCTACACCTTC. It translates to CSAPRGAGYGYTF. V and J are TRBV20-1 and TRBJ1-2; D perhaps matches TRBD1 (6 bases). This CDR3 has 13 residues. Looked up from germline, CDR1 is DFQATT and CDR2 is SNEGSKA (reference sequence). The V gene lost 6 bases and the J gene lost 5 bases, with 16 bases spanning the gap.

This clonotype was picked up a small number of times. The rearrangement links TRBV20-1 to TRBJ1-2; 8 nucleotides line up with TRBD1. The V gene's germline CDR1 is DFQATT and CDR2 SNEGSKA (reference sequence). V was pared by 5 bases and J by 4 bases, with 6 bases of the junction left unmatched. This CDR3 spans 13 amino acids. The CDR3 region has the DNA TGCAGTGCTTACGGACAGGGAGGCTATGGCTACACCTTC. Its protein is CSAYGQGGYGYTF.

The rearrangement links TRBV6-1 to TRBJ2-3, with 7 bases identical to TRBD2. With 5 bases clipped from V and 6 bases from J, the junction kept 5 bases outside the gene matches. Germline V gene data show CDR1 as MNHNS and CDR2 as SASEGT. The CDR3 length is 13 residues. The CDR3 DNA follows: TGTGCCAGCAGTCAGACTAGCCCGGATACGCAGTATTTT. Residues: CASSQTSPDTQYF.

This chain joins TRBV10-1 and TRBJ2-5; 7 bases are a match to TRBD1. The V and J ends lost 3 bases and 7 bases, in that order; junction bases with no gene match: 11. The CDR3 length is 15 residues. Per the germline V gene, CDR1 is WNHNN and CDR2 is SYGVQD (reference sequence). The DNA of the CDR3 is TGCGCCAGCAGTGACGAGGGGGCTCCGAGGAGGACCCAGTACTTC. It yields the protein CASSDEGAPRRTQYF.

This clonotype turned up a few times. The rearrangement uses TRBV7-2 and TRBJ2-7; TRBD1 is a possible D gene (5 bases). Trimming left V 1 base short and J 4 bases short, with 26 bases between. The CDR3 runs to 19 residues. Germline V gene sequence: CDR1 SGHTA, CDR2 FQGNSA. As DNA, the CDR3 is TGTGCCAGCAGCTTAGTGGGTTCGGCAGGGTTAGGACCCGCATACGAGCAGTACTTC. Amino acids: CASSLVGSAGLGPAYEQYF.

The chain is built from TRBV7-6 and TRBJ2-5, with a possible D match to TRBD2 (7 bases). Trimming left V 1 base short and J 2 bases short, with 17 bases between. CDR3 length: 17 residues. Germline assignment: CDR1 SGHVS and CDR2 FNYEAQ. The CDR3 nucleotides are TGTGCCAGCAGCTTAGGTCAAAGGGGGGGCTTTCAAGAGACCCAGTACTTC. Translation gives CASSLGQRGGFQETQYF.

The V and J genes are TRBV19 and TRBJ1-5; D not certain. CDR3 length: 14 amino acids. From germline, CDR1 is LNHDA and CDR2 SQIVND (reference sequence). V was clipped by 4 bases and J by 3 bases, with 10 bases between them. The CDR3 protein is CASSTVGSNQPQHF. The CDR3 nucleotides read TGTGCCAGTAGTACCGTGGGTTCCAATCAGCCCCAGCATTTT.

The chain's CDR3 is CASSFRRAAANQPQHF. The CDR3 nucleotides are TGTGCCAGCAGTTTTCGTAGGGCCGCGGCCAATCAGCCCCAGCATTTT. The rearrangement uses TRBV28 and TRBJ1-5; D not certain. The germline V gene has CDR1 MDHEN and CDR2 SYDVKM. Deletions cut 3 bases from V and 3 bases from J, with 15 bases between. This CDR3 is 16 amino acids long.